This T cell receptor (beta chain) is drawn from a study of beta chain features in type 1 diabetes. This clone was seen only a few times. Isolated RNA was reverse transcribed in full, so expressed TCRB transcripts were sequenced. Method: immunoSEQ multiplex PCR; TCRdb's copy keeps in-frame clones and lacks some. The sample carries about 230,000 clones, over 9.5% recorded once. CDR1 and CDR2 (germline): SGHRS, YFSETQ. V gave up 3 bases and J gave up 6 bases, with 15 bases separating them. This CDR3 region has 14 residues. Sequenced: naive CD4+ T cells from blood. V and J are TRBV5-1 and TRBJ1-2, with D possibly being TRBD1 (6 bases). The clonotype was recovered from a woman aged 18-29 years in good health. CDR3 nucleotides: TGCGCCAGCAGCTCCGGACAGCCTGGAGATGGCTACACCTTC. It translates to CASSSGQPGDGYTF. The whole variable domain, filled in from reference TRBV5-1 and TRBJ1-2, reads KAGVTQTPRYLIKTRGQQVTLSCSPISGHRSVSWYQQTPGQGLQFLFEYFSETQRNKGNFPGRFSGRQFSNSRSEMNVSTLELGDSALYLCASSSGQPGDGYTFGSGTRLTVV.